This T cell receptor (beta chain) was identified during a study of CD8 T cells in ankylosing spondylitis. TCRdb redid the calling of the 5' RACE reads with MiXCR, one entry per CDR3 protein. The repertoire holds some 120,000 distinct CDR3 sequences, with roughly 13% as singletons. This clonotype was recorded only once. An end of the junction differs from the germline gene, which may be a read error. Germline V gene data show CDR1 as GTSNPN and CDR2 as SVGIG (reference sequence). CDR3 size: 13 residues. Input material: blood, either unsorted or a sorted T cell fraction (not recorded which). This sequence joins TRBV30 and TRBJ1-2; D is unresolved. The source is a female donor with ankylosing spondylitis or in good health (not recorded which). The CDR3 is CAWSLTGNYGYTF. In nucleotides, the CDR3 is TGCGCCTGGAGCCTGACCGGTAACTATGGCTACACCTTC.